This T cell receptor (beta chain) appears in the sequencing data of a study of blood T cell repertoires in COVID-19. The table came from immunoSEQ multiplex PCR; TCRdb's copy has only in-frame clones and leaves some out. The repertoire holds roughly 150,000 clones, with under 80% as singletons. This CDR3 comprises 14 residues. The V end was cut by 2 bases, the J end by 4 bases, with 12 bases between. Germline CDR1 reads SGHKS; CDR2 reads YYEKEE (reference sequence). The TCR comes from a man aged 70-80 years with acute or convalescent COVID-19. This sequence joins TRBV5-5 and TRBJ2-5, with unresolved D. The sequenced sample was peripheral blood. CDR3 sequence: CASSFLQIPETQYF. In nucleotides, the CDR3 is TGTGCCAGCAGCTTTCTCCAGATACCAGAGACCCAGTACTTC.